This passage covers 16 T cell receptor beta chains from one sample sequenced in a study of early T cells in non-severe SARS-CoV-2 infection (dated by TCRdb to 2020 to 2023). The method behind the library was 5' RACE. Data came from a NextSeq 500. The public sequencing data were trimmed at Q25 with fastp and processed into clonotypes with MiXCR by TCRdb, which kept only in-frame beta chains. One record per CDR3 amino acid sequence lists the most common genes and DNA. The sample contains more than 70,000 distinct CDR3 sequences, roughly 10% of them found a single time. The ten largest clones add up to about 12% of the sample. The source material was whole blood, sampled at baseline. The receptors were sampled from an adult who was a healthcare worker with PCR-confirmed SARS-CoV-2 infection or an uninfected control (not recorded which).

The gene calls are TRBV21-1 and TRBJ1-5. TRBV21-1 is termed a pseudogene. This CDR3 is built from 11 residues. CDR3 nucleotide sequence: TGTGCCAGCACCCGAGATCAGCCCCAGCATTTT. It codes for CASTRDQPQHF.

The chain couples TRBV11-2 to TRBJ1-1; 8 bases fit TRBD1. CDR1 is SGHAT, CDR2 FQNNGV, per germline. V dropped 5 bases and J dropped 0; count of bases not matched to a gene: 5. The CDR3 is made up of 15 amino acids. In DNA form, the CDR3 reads TGTGCCAGCAGCCACTGGGACAGGATGAACACTGAAGCTTTCTTT. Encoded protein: CASSHWDRMNTEAFF. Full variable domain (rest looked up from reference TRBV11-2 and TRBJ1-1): EAGVAQSPRYKIIEKRQSVAFWCNPISGHATLYWYQQILGQGPKLLIQFQNNGVVDDSQLPKDRFSAERLKGVDSTLKIQPAKLEDSAVYLCASSHWDRMNTEAFFGQGTRLTVV.

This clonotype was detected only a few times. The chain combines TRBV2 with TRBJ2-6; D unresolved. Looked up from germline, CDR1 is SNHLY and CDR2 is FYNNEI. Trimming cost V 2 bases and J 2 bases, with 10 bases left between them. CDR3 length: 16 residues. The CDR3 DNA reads TGTGCCAGCAGTGAATGGCGAGGTACTGGGGCCAACGTCCTGACTTTC. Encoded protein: CASSEWRGTGANVLTF. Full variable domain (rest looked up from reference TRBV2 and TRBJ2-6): EPEVTQTPSHQVTQMGQEVILRCVPISNHLYFYWYRQILGQKVEFLVSFYNNEISEKSEIFDDQFSVERPDGSNFTLKIRSTKLEDSAMYFCASSEWRGTGANVLTFGAGSRLTVL.

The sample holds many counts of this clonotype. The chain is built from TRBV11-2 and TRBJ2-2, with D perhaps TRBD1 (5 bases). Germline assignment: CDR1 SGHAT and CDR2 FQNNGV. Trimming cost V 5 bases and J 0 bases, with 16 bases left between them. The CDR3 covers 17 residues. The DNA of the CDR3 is TGTGCCAGCAGCGTAGGGGCCTGGCAGGCGAACACCGGGGAGCTGTTTTTT. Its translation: CASSVGAWQANTGELFF.

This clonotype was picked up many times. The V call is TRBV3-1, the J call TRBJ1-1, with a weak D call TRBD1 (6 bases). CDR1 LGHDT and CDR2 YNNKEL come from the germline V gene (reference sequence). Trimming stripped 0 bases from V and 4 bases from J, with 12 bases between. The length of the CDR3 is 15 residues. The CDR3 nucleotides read TGTGCCAGCAGCCAAGATGGCAGGGGACTCACTGAAGCTTTCTTT. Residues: CASSQDGRGLTEAFF. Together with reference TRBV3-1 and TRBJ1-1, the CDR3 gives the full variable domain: DTAVSQTPKYLVTQMGNDKSIKCEQNLGHDTMYWYKQDSKKFLKIMFSYNNKELIINETVPNRFSPKSPDKAHLNLHINSLELGDSAVYFCASSQDGRGLTEAFFGQGTRLTVV.

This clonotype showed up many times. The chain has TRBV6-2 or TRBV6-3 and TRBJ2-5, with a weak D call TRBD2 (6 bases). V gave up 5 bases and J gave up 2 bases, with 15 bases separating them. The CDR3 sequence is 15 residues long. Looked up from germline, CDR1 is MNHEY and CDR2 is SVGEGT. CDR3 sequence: CASSKKLALQETQYF. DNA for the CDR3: TGTGCCAGCAGTAAAAAACTAGCCCTTCAAGAGACCCAGTACTTC.

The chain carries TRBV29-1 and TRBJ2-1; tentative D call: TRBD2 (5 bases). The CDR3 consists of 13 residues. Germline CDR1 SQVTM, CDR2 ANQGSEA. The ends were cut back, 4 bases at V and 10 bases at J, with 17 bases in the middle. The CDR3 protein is CSVGSYMRAEQFF. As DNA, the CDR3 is TGCAGCGTTGGCTCGTACATGCGGGCCGAGCAGTTCTTC.

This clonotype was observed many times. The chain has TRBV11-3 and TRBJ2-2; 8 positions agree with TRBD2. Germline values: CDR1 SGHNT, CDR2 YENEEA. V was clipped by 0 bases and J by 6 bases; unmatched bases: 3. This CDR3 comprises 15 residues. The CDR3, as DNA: TGTGCCAGCAGCTTAGAGGCGGGGGGCGCCGGGGAGCTGTTTTTT. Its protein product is CASSLEAGGAGELFF.

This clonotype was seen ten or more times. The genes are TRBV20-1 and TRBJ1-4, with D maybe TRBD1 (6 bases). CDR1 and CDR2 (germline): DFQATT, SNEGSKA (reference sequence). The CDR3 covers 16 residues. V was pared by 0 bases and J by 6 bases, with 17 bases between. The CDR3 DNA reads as TGCAGTGCTAGAGATTTCGGACGGGGGCTATATGAAAAACTGTTTTTT. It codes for CSARDFGRGLYEKLFF.

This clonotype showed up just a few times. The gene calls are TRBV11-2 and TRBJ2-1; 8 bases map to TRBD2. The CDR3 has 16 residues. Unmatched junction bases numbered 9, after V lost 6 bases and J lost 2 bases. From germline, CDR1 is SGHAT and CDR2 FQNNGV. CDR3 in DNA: TGTGCCAGCAGTGAGAGAGCGGGGGCCCCCTACAATGAGCAGTTCTTC. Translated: CASSERAGAPYNEQFF.

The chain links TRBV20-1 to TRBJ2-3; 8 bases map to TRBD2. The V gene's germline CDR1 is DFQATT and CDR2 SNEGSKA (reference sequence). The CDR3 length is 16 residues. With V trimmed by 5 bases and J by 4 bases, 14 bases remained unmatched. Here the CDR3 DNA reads TGCAGTGCTGGTCTCTCCGGGACTAGGGTGTCAGATACGCAGTATTTT. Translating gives CSAGLSGTRVSDTQYF.

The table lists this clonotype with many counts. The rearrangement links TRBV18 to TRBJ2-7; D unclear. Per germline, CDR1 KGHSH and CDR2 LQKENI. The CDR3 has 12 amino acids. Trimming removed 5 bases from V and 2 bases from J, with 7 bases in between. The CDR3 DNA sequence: TGTGCCAGCTCAACATCTCCCTACGAGCAGTACTTC. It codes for CASSTSPYEQYF.

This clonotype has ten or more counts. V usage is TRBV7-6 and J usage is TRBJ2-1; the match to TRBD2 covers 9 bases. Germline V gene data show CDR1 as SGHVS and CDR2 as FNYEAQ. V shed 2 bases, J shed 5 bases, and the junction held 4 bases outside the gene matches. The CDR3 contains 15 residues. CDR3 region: CASSLKPSGDNEQFF. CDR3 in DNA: TGTGCCAGCAGCTTAAAGCCTAGCGGGGACAATGAGCAGTTCTTC. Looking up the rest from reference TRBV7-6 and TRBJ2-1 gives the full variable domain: GAGVSQSPRYKVTKRGQDVALRCDPISGHVSLYWYRQALGQGPEFLTYFNYEAQQDKSGLPNDRFSAERPEGSISTLTIQRTEQRDSAMYRCASSLKPSGDNEQFFGPGTRLTVL.

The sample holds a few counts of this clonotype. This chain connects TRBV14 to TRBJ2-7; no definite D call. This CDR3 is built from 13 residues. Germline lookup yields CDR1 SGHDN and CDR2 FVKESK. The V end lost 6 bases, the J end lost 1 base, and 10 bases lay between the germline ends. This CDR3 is CASSQLRSYEQYF. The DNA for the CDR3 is TGTGCCAGCAGTCAACTTAGGTCCTACGAGCAGTACTTC.

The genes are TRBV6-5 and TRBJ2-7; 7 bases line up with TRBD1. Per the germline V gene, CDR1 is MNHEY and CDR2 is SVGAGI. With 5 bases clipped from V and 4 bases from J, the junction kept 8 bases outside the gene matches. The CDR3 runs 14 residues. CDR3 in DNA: TGTGCCAGCAGTCAAGAGGGGGCTGGGTACGAGCAGTACTTC. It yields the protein CASSQEGAGYEQYF.

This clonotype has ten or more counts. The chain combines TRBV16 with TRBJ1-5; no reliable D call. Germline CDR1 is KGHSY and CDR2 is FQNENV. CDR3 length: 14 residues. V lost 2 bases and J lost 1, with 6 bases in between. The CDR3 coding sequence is TGTGCCAGCAGCCAAGGGGTGAGCAATCAGCCCCAGCATTTT. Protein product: CASSQGVSNQPQHF.